The 9 T cell receptor beta chains reported below all come from one sample, sequenced in a study of T-cell reconstitution after alpha-beta-depleted transplantation in children. A library of TCRbeta sequences, prepared with unique molecular identifiers, was generated. TCRdb used MiXCR to reprocess the PCR reads, holding one entry per CDR3 protein. Of approximately 190,000 distinct CDR3 sequences in the sample, just under 6.5% were seen once. The sample in question was PBMCs, obtained before TCRalphabeta/CD19-depleted stem cell transplant. Source of these receptors: a girl under three years old with combined immunodeficiency, due to receive a stem cell transplant.

This clonotype was recorded at least ten times. The chain employs TRBV28 and TRBJ2-4; TRBD1 is a possible D gene (6 bases). Germline loops: CDR1 MDHEN, CDR2 SYDVKM. V lost 8 bases and J lost 2, with 13 bases in between. CDR3 length: 14 amino acids. The CDR3 loop reads CASCQGTTKNIQYF. The CDR3 nucleotides are TGTGCCAGCTGTCAGGGGACAACCAAAAACATTCAGTACTTC.

This clonotype was observed at least ten times. This rearrangement joins TRBV10-3 to TRBJ1-3, with D unresolved. This CDR3 is built from 11 residues. V dropped 11 bases and J dropped 4 bases, with 9 bases sitting between them. The V gene's germline CDR1 is ENHRY and CDR2 SYGVKD. This CDR3 is CAADGGNTIYF. The CDR3 DNA is TGTGCCGCGGACGGAGGAAACACCATATATTTT.

This clonotype was observed many times. This sequence joins TRBV12-3 or TRBV12-4 and TRBJ2-1; a weak D match, TRBD1 (7 bases). V was shortened by 5 bases and J by 6 bases, with 23 bases between the two germline ends. The CDR3 is 17 residues long. This chain's CDR3 is CASSRASVVGTANEQFF. In DNA form, the CDR3 reads TGTGCCAGCAGTAGGGCTAGCGTTGTAGGGACAGCCAATGAGCAGTTCTTC.

This clonotype was seen repeatedly, ten times or more. The V call is TRBV29-1, the J call TRBJ1-3; 10 nucleotides align to TRBD1. CDR3 length: 14 amino acids. V lost 5 bases, J lost 3 bases, and 4 bases stayed unmatched. Per the germline V gene, CDR1 is SQVTM and CDR2 is ANQGSEA. Here the CDR3 DNA reads TGCAGCGTTTCCGGGACAGGGGTTGGAAACACCATATATTTT. Amino acid sequence: CSVSGTGVGNTIYF.

This clonotype was found many times. At one boundary the junction diverges from the germline segment, which might be a read error. This chain uses TRBV12-3 or TRBV12-4 with TRBJ2-7; 11 positions agree with TRBD2. This CDR3 has 15 amino acids. The CDR3 bases are TGTGCCAGCAGTCTAGCGGGGGGTTCTAGATACGAGCAGTACTTC. Translated: CASSLAGGSRYEQYF.

This clonotype was picked up many times. This rearrangement joins TRBV7-8 to TRBJ2-1, with 12 bases fitting TRBD2. With V trimmed by 5 bases and J by 6 bases, 2 bases remained unmatched. Germline values: CDR1 SGHVS, CDR2 FQNEAQ. The CDR3 extends over 14 amino acids. The CDR3 DNA sequence: TGTGCCAGCAGCGGACTAGCGGGGTTCAATGAGCAGTTCTTC. This codes for CASSGLAGFNEQFF.

This clonotype came up many times. This sequence joins TRBV7-2 and TRBJ2-1; maybe TRBD1 (6 bases). Germline loops: CDR1 SGHTA, CDR2 FQGNSA. V shed 2 bases and J shed 4 bases, with 15 bases lying between them. The CDR3 has 16 residues. The CDR3 protein is CASSLPSDRRYNEQFF. CDR3 coding DNA: TGTGCCAGCAGCTTACCATCCGACAGGAGGTACAATGAGCAGTTCTTC.

In its sample, this clonotype was seen many times. The chain recombines TRBV29-1 with TRBJ2-7, with D possibly TRBD1 on 5 matching bases. Germline V gene data show CDR1 as SQVTM and CDR2 as ANQGSEA. CDR3 length: 15 amino acids. Trimming took off 7 bases at V and 4 bases at J, with 23 bases between the two ends. CDR3 sequence reads: CSAVPTRVGVYEQYF. The CDR3 DNA is TGCAGCGCCGTACCCACCAGGGTGGGTGTGTACGAGCAGTACTTC.

This clonotype was observed at least ten times. V usage is TRBV6-2 or TRBV6-3 and J usage is TRBJ2-1, with 9 bases aligning to TRBD2. With 2 bases clipped from V and 0 bases from J, the junction kept 5 bases outside the gene matches. This CDR3 region has 17 residues. Germline V gene sequence: CDR1 MNHEY, CDR2 SVGEGT. For the CDR3, the DNA is TGTGCCAGCAGTTACATCCTAGCGGGGTCCTCCTACAATGAGCAGTTCTTC. Translated: CASSYILAGSSYNEQFF.